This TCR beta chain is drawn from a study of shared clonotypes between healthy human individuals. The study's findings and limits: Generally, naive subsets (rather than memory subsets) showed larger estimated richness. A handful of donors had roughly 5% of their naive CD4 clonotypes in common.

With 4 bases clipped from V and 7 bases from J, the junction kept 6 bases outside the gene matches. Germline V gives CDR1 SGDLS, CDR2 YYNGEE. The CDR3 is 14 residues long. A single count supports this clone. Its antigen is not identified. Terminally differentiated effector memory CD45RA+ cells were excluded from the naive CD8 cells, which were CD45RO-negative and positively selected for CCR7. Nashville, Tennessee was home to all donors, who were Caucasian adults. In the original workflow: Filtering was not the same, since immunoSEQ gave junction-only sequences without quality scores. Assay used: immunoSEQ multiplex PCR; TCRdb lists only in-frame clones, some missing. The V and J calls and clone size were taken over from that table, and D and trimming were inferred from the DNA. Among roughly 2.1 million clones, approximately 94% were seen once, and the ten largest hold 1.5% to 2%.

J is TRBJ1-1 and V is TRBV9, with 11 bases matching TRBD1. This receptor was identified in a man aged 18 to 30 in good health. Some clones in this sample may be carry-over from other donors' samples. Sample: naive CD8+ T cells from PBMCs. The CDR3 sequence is CASSPGQGAVEAFF. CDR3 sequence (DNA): TGTGCCAGCAGCCCAGGACAGGGGGCGGTTGAAGCTTTCTTT.